This T cell receptor (beta chain) was found in a study of blood T cell repertoires in COVID-19. Study overall: Material from acute and convalescent COVID-19 was sourced from the United States, Italy and Spain. From T cells, B-cell-depleted T cells, or PBMCs came the material, which was cDNA or gDNA.

Profiled with immunoSEQ multiplex PCR; TCRdb holds only in-frame clones, not every one. Among approximately 300,000 clones listed, over 75% were seen once. The germline CDR1 and CDR2 sequences are SNHLY and FYNNEI. With 4 bases removed from V and 0 bases from J, the gap between germline ends came to 13 bases. CDR3 size: 16 residues. This clone came up a few times. Those enrolled, adults aged about 18 to 89 years, came from 24 US areas. Each recovered donor of Cohort 3 presented with two negative PCRs, clearance, or symptom resolution. The sample was PBMCs or T cells enriched from blood (not recorded which). The source is a woman between 18 and 29 years old who had recovered from COVID-19. This chain uses TRBV2 with TRBJ1-3; a weak D match, TRBD1 (6 bases). This CDR3 is CASSADRSYSGNTIYF. The CDR3 nucleotides are TGTGCCAGCAGTGCAGACAGGTCTTACTCTGGAAACACCATATATTTT.